One T cell receptor beta chain is described in this entry. Its antigen remains unidentified. A junction boundary mismatches the germline segment, possibly from a read error. Amplification used 60 Vbeta primers and 13 Jbeta primers. The repertoire was sequenced with immunoSEQ multiplex PCR; TCRdb's copy has only in-frame clones and lacks some. The data hold hundreds of thousands of clones, with over 65% observed a single time. This sample is part of a study of cytomegalovirus exposure and HLA in healthy donors. Study results and limitations: Three chains linked to CMV were shown in vitro to be specific for CMV antigens. Most subjects' HLA-A and HLA-B alleles were reportedly predicted from TCR beta sequences. Reports described diagnosis of cytomegalovirus status by the classifier as highly specific and sensitive.

Donors were ostensibly healthy at sampling, although undocumented immune exposures were probable. Germline CDR1 and CDR2: MNHNY and SVGAGI (reference sequence). The CDR3 contains 15 residues. The TCR originated in a man aged 18 to 29 in good health and CMV-seronegative. Sequenced input: PBMCs. The rearrangement uses TRBV6-6 and TRBJ1-1; the D gene is possibly TRBD1 (5 bases). CDR3 loop: CASSDSGEGGTEAFF. The CDR3 region has the DNA TGTGCCAGCAGTGACTCGGGGGAGGGAGGCACTGAAGCTTTCTTT.